The entry that follows covers one TCR beta chain sequence. The CDR3 totals 15 residues. Trimming cost V 2 bases and J 3 bases, with 14 bases left between them. The data belong to a study of quantifying T cell responses using KT2 cells. Study as a whole: cDNA was made from DNase-treated RNA using alpha and beta constant primers. Estimated efficiency of the T4 ligation step was above 8.5% under optimum conditions.

An oligo carrying a UMI was ligated to the cDNA 3' end. The first PCR ran approximately 4 cycles with an equimolar RC1.1 and RC1.2 beta primer mix. A single record per CDR3 protein comes from TCRdb applying MiXCR to the UMI-ligation and nested PCR reads. Of 40,000 to 55,000 distinct CDR3 sequences in the sample, around a tenth were seen once. The chain has TRBV12-3 or TRBV12-4 and TRBJ2-7; D may be TRBD1 (5 bases). Sequenced sample: PBMCs spiked with cells of the T cell clone KT2. The receptor was derived from a human donor. The CDR3 is CASSLRQGIYYEQYF. DNA of the CDR3: TGTGCCAGCAGTTTAAGGCAGGGAATTTACTACGAGCAGTACTTC.